The 5 T cell receptor beta chains below all came from one sample that was sequenced in a study of T cells in Graves' hyperthyroidism and ophthalmopathy. There were TCR beta CDR3 regions amplified from RNA transcripts. Initially, a first-round RT-PCR of the TCR CDR3 employed the HTBI primer set. TCRdb independently ran MiXCR on the multiplex PCR reads; one entry per CDR3 protein. The repertoire includes around 600,000 distinct CDR3 sequences, just under 45% of them detected once, and roughly 6.5% sits in the top ten. Sample: peripheral blood or thyroid tissue (not recorded which). These receptors were collected from an adult man with Graves' disease, either hyperthyroidism or ophthalmopathy (not recorded which).

The gene calls are TRBV7-2 and TRBJ2-3; 8 bases fit TRBD1. This CDR3 region has 17 residues. J lost 4 bases, V lost 7 bases, and 16 bases had no gene match. Germline V gene sequence: CDR1 SGHTA, CDR2 FQGNSA. The CDR3 is CASTMIFQGARSDTQYF. CDR3 coding DNA: TGTGCCAGCACCATGATATTCCAGGGGGCAAGGTCAGATACGCAGTATTTT.

This clonotype was detected only a few times. This chain uses TRBV14 with TRBJ2-7; D is perhaps TRBD1 or TRBD2 (6 bases each). This CDR3 contains 14 residues. The germline V and J ends were trimmed by 0 bases and 7 bases, with 13 bases remaining between them. Germline lookup yields CDR1 SGHDN and CDR2 FVKESK. The CDR3 here is CASSQEGGRGEQYF. CDR3 DNA: TGTGCCAGCAGCCAAGAGGGGGGCAGAGGTGAGCAGTACTTC.

This clonotype was detected ten times or more. The V call is TRBV2, the J call TRBJ1-4; tentative D call: TRBD1 (5 bases). This CDR3 comprises 16 residues. Trimming stripped 6 bases from V and 3 bases from J, with 17 bases between. Per germline, CDR1 SNHLY and CDR2 FYNNEI. CDR3 residues: CASRDGGASSNEKLFF. CDR3 bases: TGTGCCAGCAGGGATGGCGGGGCGAGTTCTAATGAAAAACTGTTTTTT.

The V and J genes are TRBV5-1 and TRBJ1-2; TRBD1 might be the D (5 bases). CDR3 size: 13 residues. Trimming cost V 4 bases and J 6 bases, with 13 bases left between them. The germline CDR1 and CDR2 sequences are SGHRS and YFSETQ. This CDR3 reads CASSPGGFDGYTF. DNA for the CDR3: TGCGCCAGCAGCCCCGGGGGATTCGATGGCTACACCTTC.

The V gene is TRBV2, the J gene TRBJ1-2, with 9 bases lining up with TRBD1. Losses at the gene ends were 10 bases for V and 6 bases for J; bases not matched to a gene: 3. CDR1 and CDR2 (germline): SNHLY, FYNNEI. The CDR3 loop spans 11 amino acids. CDR3 region: CAKGTGNGYTF. CDR3 bases: TGTGCCAAAGGGACAGGGAATGGCTACACCTTC.